These T cell receptor beta chains were read from a single sample in a study of T cells after yellow fever vaccination. TCRdb reanalysed the 5' RACE reads using MiXCR and keeps one entry per CDR3 protein. Seen here are a few hundred thousand distinct CDR3 sequences, approximately 4% observed once, and the top ten hold approximately 19%. The sequencing used PBMCs, collected 15 days after the yellow fever booster vaccination. The receptors stem from a man aged 18 to 30 who received the YFV17D yellow fever vaccine. CDR3s include the opening cysteine and the closing phenylalanine or tryptophan. A D gene is named only where the DNA matches it firmly. Clone size is shown for a subset of rows, as once, few, many or a class of expanded clone.

TRBV20-1,-,few,TRBJ1-6,TGCAGTGCTGCTTACTCGGGGGTGTTTAGTTCACCCCTCCACTTT,CSAAYSGVFSSPLHF
TRBV5-1,-,-,TRBJ1-4,TGCGCCAGCAGCGCAGGGTGGGGAGATGAAAAACTGTTTTTT,CASSAGWGDEKLFF
TRBV6-5,TRBD1,few,TRBJ1-6,TGTGCCAGCAGTTACTCGTACAGGGGGTTTTCACCCCTCCACTTT,CASSYSYRGFSPLHF
TRBV3-1,-,few,TRBJ2-5,TGTGCCAGCAGCCAAGTCACATCAGAGACCCAGTACTTC,CASSQVTSETQYF
TRBV4-3,-,few,TRBJ1-2,TGCGCCAGCAGCCAAGCGGGGGCAGGGGGCTACACCTTC,CASSQAGAGGYTF
TRBV4-1,-,few,TRBJ1-6,TGCGCCAGCAGCCAAGGCCCGAATAATTCACCCCTCCACTTT,CASSQGPNNSPLHF
TRBV14,-,few,TRBJ2-3,TGTGCCAGCAGCCGACGACAGGGAGGTGCAGATACGCAGTATTTT,CASSRRQGGADTQYF
TRBV7-3,TRBD1,-,TRBJ2-3,TGTGCCAGCAGCTCGACAGGGCGAGACACAGATACGCAGTATTTT,CASSSTGRDTDTQYF
TRBV6-1,-,few,TRBJ1-6,TGTGCCAGCAGTGAATTGGAGGGATCTTCACCCCTCCACTTT,CASSELEGSSPLHF
TRBV7-8,TRBD1,-,TRBJ1-5,TGTGCCAGCAGCTTAGGCCTAGGGACAGATATCAATCAGCCCCAGCATTTT,CASSLGLGTDINQPQHF
TRBV5-1,-,many,TRBJ1-2,TGCGCCAGCAGCTTGGTACAGTCCAACTATGGCTACACCTTC,CASSLVQSNYGYTF
TRBV6-5,TRBD1,few,TRBJ1-4,TGTGCCAGCAGTTCCACGACAGGGCTTAATGAAAAACTGTTTTTT,CASSSTTGLNEKLFF
TRBV7-2,-,-,TRBJ1-2,TGTGCCAGCAGCTTATGGGAGCCAACAGTCTATGGCTACACCTTC,CASSLWEPTVYGYTF
TRBV24-1,TRBD1,-,TRBJ1-6,TGTGCCACCAGTGGCCCCTATGCCACAGGGGGGAGCTCCTATAATTCACCCCTCCACTTT,CATSGPYATGGSSYNSPLHF
TRBV7-9,-,few,TRBJ1-1,TGTGCCAGCAGCATGGTTCACCCGAACACTGAAGCTTTCTTT,CASSMVHPNTEAFF
TRBV5-1,-,many,TRBJ2-7,TGCGCCAGCAATCACCAGGGTCCCCCCAACGAGCAGTACTTC,CASNHQGPPNEQYF
TRBV30,-,few,TRBJ1-6,TGTGCCTGGAGGGGACCCAGCTCCTATAATTCACCCCTCCACTTT,CAWRGPSSYNSPLHF
TRBV7-9,-,many,TRBJ1-2,TGTGCCAGCAGCTTGACAGAGTATGGCTACACCTTC,CASSLTEYGYTF
TRBV7-6,-,few,TRBJ1-2,TGTGCCAGCAGCCCGGCGGACGGCCCCTATGGCTACACCTTC,CASSPADGPYGYTF
TRBV6-5,-,few,TRBJ2-6,TGTGCCAGCAGTCACACCCTAGCTGGGGCCAACGTCCTGACTTTC,CASSHTLAGANVLTF
TRBV5-1,-,-,TRBJ1-2,TGCGCCAGCAGCCCTGGGAGCTACTATGGCTACACCTTC,CASSPGSYYGYTF
TRBV29-1,-,-,TRBJ2-7,TGCAGCGTTAGGCGGGCACGTGGAAACGAGCAGTACTTC,CSVRRARGNEQYF
TRBV18,-,many,TRBJ2-5,TGTGCCAGCCAAACAACCCAGGAGACCCAGTACTTC,CASQTTQETQYF
TRBV27,-,-,TRBJ1-2,TGTGCCAGCAGGAGGACACTAGCGGACTATGGCTACACCTTC,CASRRTLADYGYTF
TRBV6-2/TRBV6-3,-,many,TRBJ2-3,TGTGCCAGCGGGCGGGACAGAGGCACAGATACGCAGTATTTT,CASGRDRGTDTQYF
TRBV7-3,-,many,TRBJ2-1,TGTGCCAGCAGCTTAAGCCTAGCTAACAATGAGCAGTTCTTC,CASSLSLANNEQFF
TRBV7-2,TRBD2,many,TRBJ2-1,TGTGCCAGCAGCTTAAGCTTCGGGGGGTTCTCCTACAATGAGCAGTTCTTC,CASSLSFGGFSYNEQFF
TRBV9,-,many,TRBJ2-5,TGTGCCAGCAGCCCAGCGAGGGAAGAGACCCAGTACTTC,CASSPAREETQYF
TRBV7-2,-,few,TRBJ2-1,TGTGCCAGCAGCTTAACCCGTATCGGGGGAGAGTTCTTC,CASSLTRIGGEFF
TRBV14,-,few,TRBJ2-2,TGTGCCAGCAGCCAAGATTACGGGGGTGGGGAGCTGTTTTTT,CASSQDYGGGELFF
TRBV7-2,TRBD2,many,TRBJ2-3,TGTGCCGGCAGCCAAGGCGTAGCGGGGGGGCCATGGGATACGCAGTATTTT,CAGSQGVAGGPWDTQYF
TRBV4-1,-,-,TRBJ2-7,TGCGCCAGCAGCAGCCGACGGTGGACCTACGAGCAGTACTTC,CASSSRRWTYEQYF
TRBV6-2/TRBV6-3,-,few,TRBJ1-6,TGTGCCAGCAGTTACCGGCCAAGCAGTAGCTCCTATAATTCACCCCTCCACTTT,CASSYRPSSSSYNSPLHF
TRBV4-3,TRBD1,-,TRBJ1-4,TGCGCCAGCAGCTTCCTCTTACAGGGGGCGCAAGAAAAACTGTTTTTT,CASSFLLQGAQEKLFF
TRBV6-2/TRBV6-3,-,-,TRBJ1-1,TGTGCCAGCAGTTACGGTAGGGGAACTGAAGCTTTCTTT,CASSYGRGTEAFF
TRBV7-2,-,-,TRBJ2-1,TGTGCCAGCAGCTTGTGGAGCTGGGCCTGGCAGTTCTTC,CASSLWSWAWQFF
TRBV20-1,-,many,TRBJ2-2,TGCAGTGCCTACGGACACCAAAACACCGGGGAGCTGTTTTTT,CSAYGHQNTGELFF
TRBV20-1,TRBD2,many,TRBJ2-5,TGCAGTGCTAGTCATAGCGGGGGGGCCCGTGGGACCCAGTACTTC,CSASHSGGARGTQYF
TRBV10-3,-,many,TRBJ2-7,TGTGCCATCAGGACGGAGGCCCACGAGCAGTACTTC,CAIRTEAHEQYF
TRBV7-7,-,-,TRBJ2-6,TGTGCCAGCAGCTTAGGAATACAGGGTGGATCTGGGGCCAACGTCCTGACTTTC,CASSLGIQGGSGANVLTF
TRBV2,-,-,TRBJ2-7,TGTGCCAGCAGTGAGCATTTCAGGCCCCCCTACGAGCAGTACTTC,CASSEHFRPPYEQYF
TRBV28,-,-,TRBJ1-1,TGTGCCAGCAGTCGACGGGCCTTGCGCAACACTGAAGCTTTCTTT,CASSRRALRNTEAFF
TRBV5-1,-,-,TRBJ2-3,TGCGCCAGCAGCTTGATGGGTTTGGGAAGCACAGATACGCAGTATTTT,CASSLMGLGSTDTQYF
TRBV7-2,TRBD1,many,TRBJ2-1,TGTGCCAGCAGCCCGATGGGACAGGGGGTGCATGAGCAGTTCTTC,CASSPMGQGVHEQFF
TRBV20-1,-,few,TRBJ1-2,TGCAGTGCTAGAGTTGCCCAGGCCTATGGCTACACCTTC,CSARVAQAYGYTF
TRBV7-2,-,few,TRBJ1-1,TGTGCCAGCAGCTTCATGGTCACTGAAGCTTTCTTT,CASSFMVTEAFF
TRBV12-3/TRBV12-4,TRBD1,-,TRBJ2-3,TGTGCCAGCGGCCCCGGGACAGACACAGATACGCAGTATTTT,CASGPGTDTDTQYF
TRBV4-3,TRBD2,many,TRBJ2-1,TGCGCCAGCAGCCAAGGCGGCGGGGGGGCACTCGTGGAGCAGTTCTTC,CASSQGGGGALVEQFF
TRBV6-5,-,few,TRBJ2-1,TGTGCCAGCAGTTACTGGGGAATCGACTATGAGCAGTTCTTC,CASSYWGIDYEQFF
TRBV7-2,TRBD2,many,TRBJ2-1,TGTGCCAGCAGCTTAGAGTCGGGGGGCTCCTACAATGAGCAGTTCTTC,CASSLESGGSYNEQFF
TRBV15,TRBD1,few,TRBJ2-5,TGTGCCACCAGCAGGGAGGACAGGCGGGAGACCCAGTACTTC,CATSREDRRETQYF
TRBV24-1,-,few,TRBJ1-5,TGTGCCACCAGTGACCTACAGGGATTTTATAGCAATCAGCCCCAGCATTTT,CATSDLQGFYSNQPQHF